This TCR beta chain derives from a study of control samples from healthy donors and cancer patients. V was cut by 4 bases and J by 3 bases, with 12 bases left in between. CDR1 is LGHNA, CDR2 YNFKEQ, per germline. The CDR3 is made up of 14 amino acids. Assay: immunoSEQ multiplex PCR; the TCRdb copy retains only in-frame clones and omits some. The table includes around 130,000 clones, about 94% detected once. The chain recombines TRBV4-2 with TRBJ1-1, with D uncertain. The clonotype was recovered from a young man in good health. Sequencing was carried out using blood. The DNA of the CDR3 is TGTGCCAGCAGCCTAAGAGGGTACGACACTGAAGCTTTCTTT. This encodes CASSLRGYDTEAFF.